Reported below is one T cell receptor (gamma chain). What it recognizes is unknown. One end of the junction does not line up with germline, which may come from a read error. TRG repertoires were amplified with LymphoTrack primers from roughly 190 ng of biopsy DNA. TCRdb re-called the multiplex PCR reads with CATT. The data show about 790 gamma-chain clones, 41% seen once. This sample is part of a study of intestinal T cells in coeliac disease. General observations from the study: TRG clustering correctly classified most of the roughly 54 biopsies (around 94%).

This CDR3 region has 14 residues. The germline V gene encodes CDR1 VENAVY and CDR2 YDSYNSRV. Genomic DNA came from ten 5-µm formalin-fixed paraffin-embedded scrolls per case. The chain combines TRGV8 with TRGJ1 or TRGJ2. The sequence was obtained from a human donor with celiac disease. Sequencing was carried out using a duodenal biopsy. The CDR3 region is CATWDPMDYCKKLF. The CDR3 DNA follows: TGTGCCACCTGGGACCCGATGGATTATTGTAAGAAACTCTTT.